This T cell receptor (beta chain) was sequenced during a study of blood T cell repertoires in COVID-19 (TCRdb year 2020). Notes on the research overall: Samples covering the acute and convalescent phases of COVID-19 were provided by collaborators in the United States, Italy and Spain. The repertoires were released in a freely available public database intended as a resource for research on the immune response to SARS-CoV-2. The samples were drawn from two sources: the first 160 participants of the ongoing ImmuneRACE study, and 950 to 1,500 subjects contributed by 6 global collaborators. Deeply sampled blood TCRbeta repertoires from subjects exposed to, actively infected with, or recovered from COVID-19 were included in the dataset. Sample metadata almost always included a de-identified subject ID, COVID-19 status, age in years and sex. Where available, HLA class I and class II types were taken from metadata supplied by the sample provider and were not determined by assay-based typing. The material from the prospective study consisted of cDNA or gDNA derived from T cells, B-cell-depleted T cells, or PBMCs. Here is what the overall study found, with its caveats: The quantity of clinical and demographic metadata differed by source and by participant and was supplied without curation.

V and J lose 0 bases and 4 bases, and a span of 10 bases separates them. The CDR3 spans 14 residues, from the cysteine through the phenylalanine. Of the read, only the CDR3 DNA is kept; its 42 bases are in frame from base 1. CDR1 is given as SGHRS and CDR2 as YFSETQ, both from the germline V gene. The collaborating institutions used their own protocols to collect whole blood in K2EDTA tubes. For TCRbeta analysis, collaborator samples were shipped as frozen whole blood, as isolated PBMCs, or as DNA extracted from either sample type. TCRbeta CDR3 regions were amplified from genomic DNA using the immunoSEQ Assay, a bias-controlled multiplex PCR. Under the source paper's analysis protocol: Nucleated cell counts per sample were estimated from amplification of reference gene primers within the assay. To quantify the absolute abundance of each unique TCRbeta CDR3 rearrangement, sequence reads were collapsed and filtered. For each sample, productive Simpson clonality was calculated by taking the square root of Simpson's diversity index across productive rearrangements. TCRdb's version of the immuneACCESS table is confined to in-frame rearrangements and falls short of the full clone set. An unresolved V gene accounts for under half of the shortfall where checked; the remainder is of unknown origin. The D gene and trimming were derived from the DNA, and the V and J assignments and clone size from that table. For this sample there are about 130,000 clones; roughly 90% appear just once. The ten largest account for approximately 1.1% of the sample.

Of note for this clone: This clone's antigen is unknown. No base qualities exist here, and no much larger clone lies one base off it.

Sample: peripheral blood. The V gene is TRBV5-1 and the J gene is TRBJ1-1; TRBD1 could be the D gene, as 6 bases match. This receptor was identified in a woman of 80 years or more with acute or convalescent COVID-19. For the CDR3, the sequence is CASSLDRVGTEAFF. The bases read TGCGCCAGCAGCTTGGACAGGGTCGGCACTGAAGCTTTCTTT.